These 27 T cell receptor beta chains originate from one sample sequenced in a study of vaccination and CD4 T cells after COVID-19. The antigens these receptors bind are not known. Treatment defined: approximately 11-day PBMC culture with coronavirus spike peptide pools or control peptides (ViraFEST assay). The Oncomine TCR Beta short-read assay sequenced DNA from cultured CD4+ T cells. Each CDR3 protein gets one entry after TCRdb re-called the PCR reads with MiXCR. The sample carries more than 10,000 distinct CDR3 sequences, approximately 50% recorded once. Material: CD4+ T cells from blood, cultured in vitro. Receptors were obtained from a human donor who had recovered from COVID-19.

This clonotype has only one observation. The V call is TRBV2, the J call TRBJ1-6, with 7 positions matching TRBD1. The CDR3 sequence is 15 residues long. CDR1 SNHLY and CDR2 FYNNEI come from the germline V gene. V lost 10 bases to trimming and J lost 6 bases; unmatched junction nucleotides: 12. The CDR3 region is CAIKGGGYFNSPLHF. The CDR3, as DNA: TGTGCCATAAAGGGAGGGGGCTATTTTAATTCACCCCTCCACTTT.

CDR3 residues: CASSPLKILGNTEAFF. Here the CDR3 DNA reads TGTGCCAGCAGTCCTCTCAAGATATTGGGGAACACTGAAGCTTTCTTT. The chain carries TRBV12-3 or TRBV12-4 and TRBJ1-1; D is unresolved. The CDR3 has 16 amino acids. The germline V and J ends were trimmed by 5 bases and 1 base, with 17 bases remaining between them.

This clonotype has just a few counts. The genes are TRBV6-2 or TRBV6-3 and TRBJ2-2; D perhaps matches TRBD2 (5 bases). The CDR3 is 15 residues long. V was cut by 0 bases and J by 5 bases, with 10 bases left in between. Germline V gives CDR1 MNHEY, CDR2 SVGEGT. CDR3 nucleotides: TGTGCCAGCAGTTACTCGCGCCTAGCAACCGGGGAGCTGTTTTTT. Its translation is CASSYSRLATGELFF.

This chain joins TRBV2 and TRBJ1-5; D is undetermined. Germline V gene sequence: CDR1 SNHLY, CDR2 FYNNEI. The CDR3 is made up of 15 amino acids. Trimming shortened V by 4 bases and J by 3 bases, and 13 bases separated the two germline ends. In nucleotides, the CDR3 is TGTGCCAGCAGTGGCGAGACACCGGCCAATCAGCCCCAGCATTTT. This gives the protein CASSGETPANQPQHF.

V is TRBV6-2 or TRBV6-3 and J is TRBJ1-6; the D is unclear. The CDR3 extends over 13 amino acids. Trimming removed 7 bases from V and 10 bases from J, with 14 bases in between. Looked up from germline, CDR1 is MNHEY and CDR2 is SVGEGT. CDR3 bases: TGTGCCAGCACCATAGAGCGGCTCTCACCCCTCCACTTT. Its translation is CASTIERLSPLHF.

This clonotype was seen more than once but under ten times. V usage is TRBV6-1 and J usage is TRBJ2-5, with 12 bases lining up with TRBD1. The V gene's germline CDR1 is MNHNS and CDR2 SASEGT. This CDR3 has 14 residues. CDR3 sequence (DNA): TGTGCAATTCGGGACAGGGGGCGTGCAGAGACCCAGTACTTC. The encoded protein is CAIRDRGRAETQYF.

J is TRBJ1-1 and V is TRBV7-9; the D is unclear. V lost 3 bases and J 4 bases, leaving 9 bases between the germline ends. Per germline, CDR1 SEHNR and CDR2 FQNEAQ (reference sequence). This CDR3 has 13 residues. The CDR3 reads CASSFRAATEAFF. The CDR3 DNA follows: TGTGCCAGCAGCTTTCGGGCAGCCACTGAAGCTTTCTTT.

V and J are TRBV6-2 or TRBV6-3 and TRBJ1-5; 12 bases match TRBD1. Germline V gene sequence: CDR1 MNHEY, CDR2 SVGEGT. V lost 6 bases to trimming and J lost 4 bases; unmatched junction nucleotides: 7. CDR3 size: 16 residues. The CDR3 protein is CASRGTGGARNQPQHF. The CDR3 DNA sequence: TGTGCCAGCAGGGGGACAGGGGGCGCGAGGAATCAGCCCCAGCATTTT.

The chain couples TRBV19 to TRBJ2-2; D is uncertain. CDR1 and CDR2 (germline): LNHDA, SQIVND (reference sequence). This CDR3 region has 13 residues. Trimming cost V 4 bases and J 5 bases, with 8 bases left between them. CDR3 region: CASSSLGTGELFF. The CDR3 nucleotides read TGTGCCAGTAGTAGCCTGGGGACCGGGGAGCTGTTTTTT.

As for this clonotype: Sequence at one end of the junction differs from germline and may be a read error. The rearrangement links TRBV20-1 to TRBJ2-5; TRBD1 or TRBD2 may be the D gene (5 bases each). CDR1 is DFQATT and CDR2 is SNEGSKA in the germline V gene (reference sequence). This CDR3 spans 12 amino acids. DNA for the CDR3: TGCGGTGCTGTCGGGGCCCAAGAGACCCAGTACTTC. It codes for CGAVGAQETQYF.

This clonotype was recorded a few times. This rearrangement joins TRBV29-1 to TRBJ1-2, with D tentatively TRBD1 (5 bases). The CDR3 contains 13 residues. The V gene lost 7 bases and the J gene lost 5 bases, with 17 bases spanning the gap. CDR1 and CDR2 (germline): SQVTM, ANQGSEA. Here the CDR3 reads CSASGGLTYGYTF. CDR3 nucleotide sequence: TGCAGCGCCTCGGGGGGACTGACATATGGCTACACCTTC.

The rearrangement links TRBV20-1 to TRBJ2-5; D is undetermined. Germline CDR1 is DFQATT and CDR2 is SNEGSKA (reference sequence). Trimming stripped 1 base from V and 5 bases from J, with 11 bases between. This CDR3 contains 13 residues. Here the CDR3 DNA reads TGCAGTGCTAGAGTTCCCAGTGCGGAGACCCAGTACTTC. It specifies CSARVPSAETQYF.

The genes are TRBV7-2 and TRBJ1-2; D possibly corresponds to TRBD1 (5 bases). Germline CDR1 SGHTA, CDR2 FQGNSA. V was clipped by 4 bases and J by 6 bases, with 12 bases between them. This CDR3 has 13 amino acids. The CDR3 is CASSWGERDGYTF. The CDR3, as DNA: TGTGCCAGCAGCTGGGGGGAAAGGGATGGCTACACCTTC.

The chain employs TRBV29-1 and TRBJ1-5; no clear D gene. V was pared by 1 base and J by 8 bases, with 12 bases between. The CDR3 covers 13 residues. Germline V gene lookup returns CDR1 SQVTM and CDR2 ANQGSEA. CDR3 bases: TGCAGCGTTGAAGCGTCCGCAGGTGAGCCCCAGCATTTT. Protein product: CSVEASAGEPQHF.

This clonotype was found a few times. V and J are TRBV11-3 and TRBJ1-2; TRBD1 matches 7 bases. Per germline, CDR1 SGHNT and CDR2 YENEEA. CDR3 length equals 15 residues. The junction had 12 bases not matched to a gene; V was cut back by 6 bases and J by 5 bases. Here the CDR3 reads CASRPGQSARYGYTF. The CDR3 DNA reads TGTGCCAGCAGACCGGGACAGTCAGCTCGGTATGGCTACACCTTC. The full variable domain, completed using reference TRBV11-3 and TRBJ1-2, is EAGVVQSPRYKIIEKKQPVAFWCNPISGHNTLYWYLQNLGQGPELLIRYENEEAVDDSQLPKDRFSAERLKGVDSTLKIQPAELGDSAVYLCASRPGQSARYGYTFGSGTRLTVV.

This sequence joins TRBV9 and TRBJ1-2, with a tentative D call TRBD1 (6 bases). This CDR3 is 15 amino acids long. V shed 0 bases and J shed 8 bases, with 17 bases lying between them. CDR1 and CDR2 from the germline V gene are SGDLS and YYNGEE. DNA for the CDR3: TGTGCCAGCAGCGTAGGCCGGGACACAGGCGTGGGCTACACCTTC. Its translation is CASSVGRDTGVGYTF.

This clonotype was picked up a small number of times. The chain combines TRBV27 with TRBJ1-5; D is unresolved. The germline V gene encodes CDR1 MNHEY and CDR2 SMNVEV (reference sequence). This CDR3 region has 14 residues. Deletions cut 5 bases from V and 2 bases from J, with 10 bases between. CDR3 sequence reads: CASSVELGNQPQHF. CDR3 nucleotides: TGTGCCAGCAGTGTAGAGCTAGGCAATCAGCCCCAGCATTTT.

The chain links TRBV6-1 to TRBJ2-6, with TRBD1 matching 10 bases. V gave up 8 bases and J gave up 2 bases; unmatched junction bases: 9. The CDR3 is 17 residues long. Germline CDR1 is MNHNS and CDR2 is SASEGT. The CDR3 DNA sequence: TGTGCCAGCCTTAAATGGACAGGGGGTGCTGGGGCCAACGTCCTGACTTTC. Translating gives CASLKWTGGAGANVLTF.

The chain couples TRBV6-1 to TRBJ1-5; the D gene is possibly TRBD1 (5 bases). Germline CDR1 MNHNS, CDR2 SASEGT. The CDR3 spans 13 residues. Trimming stripped 2 bases from V and 6 bases from J, with 8 bases between. DNA of the CDR3: TGTGCCAGCAGTGAACAGGGTAGTCAGCCCCAGCATTTT. This translates into CASSEQGSQPQHF.

This clonotype came up a few times. The V gene is TRBV27, the J gene TRBJ1-2, with D uncertain. The germline V gene encodes CDR1 MNHEY and CDR2 SMNVEV (reference sequence). The V and J ends lost 5 bases and 4 bases respectively, with 11 bases between them. The CDR3 is made up of 13 amino acids. CDR3 in amino acids: CASSPGNSYGYTF. The CDR3, as DNA: TGTGCCAGCAGTCCCGGGAATAGCTATGGCTACACCTTC.

There are a few counts of this clonotype. This sequence joins TRBV6-5 and TRBJ1-1, with no clear D. Trimming removed 0 bases from V and 1 base from J, with 6 bases in between. The CDR3 has 14 amino acids. The germline V gene has CDR1 MNHEY and CDR2 SVGAGI. The CDR3 DNA reads as TGTGCCAGCAGTTACTCGGACGAGAACACTGAAGCTTTCTTT. This encodes CASSYSDENTEAFF.

This chain links TRBV6-5 with TRBJ2-3, with 8 positions matching TRBD1. The V gene's germline CDR1 is MNHEY and CDR2 SVGAGI. The CDR3 loop spans 15 amino acids. The trim removed 2 bases at V and 2 bases at J, leaving 3 bases unmatched. The CDR3 spells CASSYNRGTTDTQYF. The DNA for the CDR3 is TGTGCCAGCAGTTACAACAGGGGGACCACAGATACGCAGTATTTT.

The V call is TRBV6-1, the J call TRBJ1-3; tentative D call: TRBD1 (6 bases). Between the trimmed V and J ends, which lost 5 bases and 6 bases, there was a span of 20 bases. Germline-derived CDR1 and CDR2 are MNHNS and SASEGT. The CDR3 is 16 amino acids. The CDR3 region has the DNA TGTGCCAGCAGTAAGGACAGCACCGGCGGGGTAAACACCATATATTTT. It codes for CASSKDSTGGVNTIYF.

This clonotype was counted a few times. The gene calls are TRBV7-2 and TRBJ2-3, with 9 bases identical to TRBD2. V lost 4 bases, J lost 11 bases, and 4 bases stayed unmatched. This CDR3 contains 12 residues. Germline V gene sequence: CDR1 SGHTA, CDR2 FQGNSA. CDR3: CASSWVAGEQYF. CDR3 DNA: TGTGCCAGCAGCTGGGTAGCGGGGGAGCAGTATTTT.

The chain couples TRBV7-2 to TRBJ2-7, with 7 bases fitting TRBD2. Germline lookup yields CDR1 SGHTA and CDR2 FQGNSA. V was pared by 5 bases and J by 2 bases, with 6 bases of the junction left unmatched. The CDR3 loop spans 14 amino acids. The CDR3 sequence is CASSPGTIAYEQYF. The CDR3 nucleotides read TGTGCCAGCAGCCCCGGGACTATTGCCTACGAGCAGTACTTC.

The rearrangement joins TRBV12-3 or TRBV12-4 to TRBJ1-1, with 7 bases that match TRBD1. The CDR3 runs to 15 residues. J gave up 1 base and V 6 bases, and 8 bases lay outside the gene matches. Written as DNA, the CDR3 is TGTGCCAGCAGCCCATCTCAGGGGGGGAACACTGAAGCTTTCTTT. It encodes CASSPSQGGNTEAFF.

This chain connects TRBV11-3 to TRBJ1-6, with TRBD1 matching over 7 bases. V dropped 4 bases and J dropped 10; count of bases not matched to a gene: 13. Per germline, CDR1 SGHNT and CDR2 YENEEA. The CDR3 is 16 residues long. CDR3 sequence: CASSSYLTGEGSPLHF. CDR3 nucleotides: TGTGCCAGCAGCTCTTACTTAACAGGGGAGGGATCACCCCTCCACTTT.